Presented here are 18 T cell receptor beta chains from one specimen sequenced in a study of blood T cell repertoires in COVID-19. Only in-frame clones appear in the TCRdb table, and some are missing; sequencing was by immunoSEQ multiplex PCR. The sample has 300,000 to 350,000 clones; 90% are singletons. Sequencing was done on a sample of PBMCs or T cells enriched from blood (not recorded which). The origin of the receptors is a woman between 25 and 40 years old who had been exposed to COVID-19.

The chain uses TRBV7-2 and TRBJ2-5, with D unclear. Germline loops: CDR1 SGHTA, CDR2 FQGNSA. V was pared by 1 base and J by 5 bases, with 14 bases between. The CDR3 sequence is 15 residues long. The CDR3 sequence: CASSLGGVPRETQYF. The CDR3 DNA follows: TGTGCCAGCAGCTTAGGCGGAGTACCAAGGGAGACCCAGTACTTC.

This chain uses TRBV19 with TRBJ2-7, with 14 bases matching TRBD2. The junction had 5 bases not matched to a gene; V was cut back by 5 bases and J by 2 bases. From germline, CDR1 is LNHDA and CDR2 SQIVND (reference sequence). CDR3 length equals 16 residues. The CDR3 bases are TGTGCCAGTAGTGTCGGACTAGCGGGGGGTCCCTACGAGCAGTACTTC. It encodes CASSVGLAGGPYEQYF.

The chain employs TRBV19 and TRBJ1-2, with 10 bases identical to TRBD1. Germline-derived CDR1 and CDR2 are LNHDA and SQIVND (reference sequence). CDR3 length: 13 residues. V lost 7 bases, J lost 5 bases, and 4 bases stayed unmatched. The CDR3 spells CASIRGQGYGYTF. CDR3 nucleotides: TGTGCCAGTATTAGGGGACAGGGGTATGGCTACACCTTC.

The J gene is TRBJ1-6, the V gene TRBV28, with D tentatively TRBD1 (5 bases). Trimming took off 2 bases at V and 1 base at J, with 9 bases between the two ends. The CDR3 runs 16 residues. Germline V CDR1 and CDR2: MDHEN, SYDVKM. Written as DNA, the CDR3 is TGTGCCAGCAGTTTACGGGGGGAGTCCTATAATTCACCCCTCCACTTT. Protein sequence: CASSLRGESYNSPLHF.

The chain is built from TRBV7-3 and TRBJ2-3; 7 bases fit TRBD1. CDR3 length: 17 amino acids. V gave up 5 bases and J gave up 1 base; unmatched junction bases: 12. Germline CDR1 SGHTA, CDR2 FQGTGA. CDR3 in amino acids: CASSPLSGGTGTDTQYF. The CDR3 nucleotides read TGTGCCAGCAGCCCTTTATCAGGGGGTACGGGCACAGATACGCAGTATTTT. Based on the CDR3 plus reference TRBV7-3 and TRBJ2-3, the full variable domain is GAGVSQTPSNKVTEKGKYVELRCDPISGHTALYWYRQSLGQGPEFLIYFQGTGAADDSGLPNDRFFAVRPEGSVSTLKIQRTERGDSAVYLCASSPLSGGTGTDTQYFGPGTRLTVL.

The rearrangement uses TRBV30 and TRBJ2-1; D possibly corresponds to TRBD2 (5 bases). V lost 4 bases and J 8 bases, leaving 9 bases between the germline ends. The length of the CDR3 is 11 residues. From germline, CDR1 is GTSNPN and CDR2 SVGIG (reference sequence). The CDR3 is CAWNGLDEQFF. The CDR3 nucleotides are TGTGCCTGGAACGGACTTGATGAGCAGTTCTTC.

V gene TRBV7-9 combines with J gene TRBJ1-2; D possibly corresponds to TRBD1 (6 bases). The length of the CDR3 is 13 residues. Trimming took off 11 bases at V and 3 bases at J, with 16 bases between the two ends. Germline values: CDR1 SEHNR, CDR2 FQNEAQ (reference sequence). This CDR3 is CAEIPAGDYGYTF. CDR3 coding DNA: TGTGCCGAGATTCCGGCAGGGGACTATGGCTACACCTTC.

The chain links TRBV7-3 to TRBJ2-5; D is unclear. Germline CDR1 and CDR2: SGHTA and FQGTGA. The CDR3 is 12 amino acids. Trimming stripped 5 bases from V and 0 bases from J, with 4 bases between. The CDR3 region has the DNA TGTGCCAGCAGCCCGGACCAAGAGACCCAGTACTTC. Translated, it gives CASSPDQETQYF. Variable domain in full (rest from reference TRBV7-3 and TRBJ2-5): GAGVSQTPSNKVTEKGKYVELRCDPISGHTALYWYRQSLGQGPEFLIYFQGTGAADDSGLPNDRFFAVRPEGSVSTLKIQRTERGDSAVYLCASSPDQETQYFGPGTRLLVL.

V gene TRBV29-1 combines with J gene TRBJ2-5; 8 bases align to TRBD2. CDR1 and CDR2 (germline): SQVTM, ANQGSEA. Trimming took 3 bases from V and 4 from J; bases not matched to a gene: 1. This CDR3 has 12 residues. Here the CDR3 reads CSVDRGGETQYF. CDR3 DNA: TGCAGCGTTGACCGGGGGGGAGAGACCCAGTACTTC.

CDR3: CASSLAGGLRTDTQYF. In nucleotides, the CDR3 is TGTGCCAGCAGTCTAGCGGGGGGCTTACGCACAGATACGCAGTATTTT. The chain employs TRBV2 and TRBJ2-3, with 11 nucleotides matching TRBD2. The CDR3 is made up of 16 amino acids. The V and J ends lost 5 bases and 1 base, in that order; junction bases with no gene match: 5. CDR1 is SNHLY and CDR2 is FYNNEI in the germline V gene.

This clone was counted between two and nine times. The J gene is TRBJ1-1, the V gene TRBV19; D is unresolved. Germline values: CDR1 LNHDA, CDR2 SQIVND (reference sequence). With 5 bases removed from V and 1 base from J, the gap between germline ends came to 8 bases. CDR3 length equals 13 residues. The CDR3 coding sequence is TGTGCCAGTAGTCCGCGGGGGAACACTGAAGCTTTCTTT. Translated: CASSPRGNTEAFF.

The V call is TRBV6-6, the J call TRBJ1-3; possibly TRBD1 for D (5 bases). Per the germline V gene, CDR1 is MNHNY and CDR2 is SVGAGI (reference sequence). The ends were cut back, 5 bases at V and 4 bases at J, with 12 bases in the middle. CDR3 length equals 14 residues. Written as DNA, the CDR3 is TGTGCCAGCAGTCCACTCAGGGCAGGAAACACCATATATTTT. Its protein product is CASSPLRAGNTIYF.

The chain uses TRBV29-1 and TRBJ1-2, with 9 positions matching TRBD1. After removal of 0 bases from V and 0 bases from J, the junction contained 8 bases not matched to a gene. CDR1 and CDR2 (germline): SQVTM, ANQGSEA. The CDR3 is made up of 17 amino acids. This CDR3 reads CSVEDPGDRAANYGYTF. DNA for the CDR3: TGCAGCGTTGAAGACCCCGGGGACAGGGCAGCTAACTATGGCTACACCTTC.

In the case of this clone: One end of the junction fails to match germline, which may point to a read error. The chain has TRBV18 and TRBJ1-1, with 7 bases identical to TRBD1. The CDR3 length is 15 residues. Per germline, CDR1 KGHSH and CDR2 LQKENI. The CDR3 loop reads CASSSPAKTGPEAFF. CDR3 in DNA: TGTGCCAGCTCATCACCCGCGAAGACAGGGCCTGAAGCTTTCTTT.

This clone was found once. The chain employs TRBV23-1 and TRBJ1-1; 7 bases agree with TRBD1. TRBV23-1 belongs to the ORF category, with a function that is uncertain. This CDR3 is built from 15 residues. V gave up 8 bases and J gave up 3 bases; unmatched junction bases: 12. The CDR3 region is CASVQRQGRHTEAFF. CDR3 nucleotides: TGCGCCAGCGTTCAACGACAGGGCCGTCACACTGAAGCTTTCTTT.

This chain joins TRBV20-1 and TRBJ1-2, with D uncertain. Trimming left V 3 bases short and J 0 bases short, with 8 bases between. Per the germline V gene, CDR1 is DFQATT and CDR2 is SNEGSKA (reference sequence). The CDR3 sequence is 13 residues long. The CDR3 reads CSASGAPNYGYTF. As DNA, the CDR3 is TGCAGTGCTAGTGGCGCCCCTAACTATGGCTACACCTTC.

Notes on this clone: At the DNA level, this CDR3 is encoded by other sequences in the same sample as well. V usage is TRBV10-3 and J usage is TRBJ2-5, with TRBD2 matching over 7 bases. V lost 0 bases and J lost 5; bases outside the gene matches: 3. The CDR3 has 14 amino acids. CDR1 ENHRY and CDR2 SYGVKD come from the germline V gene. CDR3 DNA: TGTGCCATCAGTGAGTCGGGAGGGGTTGAGACCCAGTACTTC. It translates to CAISESGGVETQYF.

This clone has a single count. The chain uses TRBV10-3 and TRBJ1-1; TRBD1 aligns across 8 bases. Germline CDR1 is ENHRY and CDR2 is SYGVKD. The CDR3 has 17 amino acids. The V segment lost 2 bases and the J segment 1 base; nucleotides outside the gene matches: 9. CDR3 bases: TGTGCCATCAGTGAGCAGGGGGCCCTAATACCGAACACTGAAGCTTTCTTT. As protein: CAISEQGALIPNTEAFF.